These 14 T cell receptor beta chains originate from one sample sequenced in a study of shared clonotypes between healthy human individuals. Terminally differentiated effector memory CD45RA+ cells were excluded by CCR7 positive selection of CD45RO-negative cells. TCRdb's table, derived via immunoSEQ multiplex PCR, lists solely in-frame clones and lacks some. The sample has millions of clones; just under 95% are singletons. The sample consisted of naive CD8+ T cells sorted from blood. The receptors were sampled from a man between 18 and 29 years old in good health.

The chain couples TRBV5-1 to TRBJ1-1, with a weak D call TRBD1 (6 bases). Germline CDR1 SGHRS, CDR2 YFSETQ. The ends were cut back, 5 bases at V and 2 bases at J, with 16 bases in the middle. CDR3 length: 15 residues. CDR3 amino acids: CASREWDTRNTEAFF. The CDR3 coding sequence is TGCGCCAGCAGAGAGTGGGACACGAGAAACACTGAAGCTTTCTTT.

On this clone: Other DNA variants within this sample encode the same CDR3. The V gene is TRBV5-4, the J gene TRBJ1-1; TRBD1 matches 8 bases. Germline-derived CDR1 and CDR2 are SGHNT and YYREEE (reference sequence). J was trimmed by 4 bases and V by 1 base; bases with no gene match: 0. CDR3 length: 13 amino acids. The CDR3 DNA is TGTGCCAGCAGCTTGACAGGGGGCACTGAAGCTTTCTTT. Amino acid sequence: CASSLTGGTEAFF. Supplemented by reference TRBV5-4 and TRBJ1-1, the full variable domain reads ETGVTQSPTHLIKTRGQQVTLRCSSQSGHNTVSWYQQALGQGPQFIFQYYREEENGRGNFPPRFSGLQFPNYSSELNVNALELDDSALYLCASSLTGGTEAFFGQGTRLTVV.

On this clone itself: Other DNA sequences in this sample translate to the same CDR3. The chain links TRBV6-5 to TRBJ2-7, with 8 bases that match TRBD1. The CDR3 totals 14 residues. Trimming at V came to 2 bases and at J to 6 bases, leaving 6 bases not matched to a gene. Germline lookup yields CDR1 MNHEY and CDR2 SVGAGI. CDR3 coding DNA: TGTGCCAGCAGTTACGGACAGGGATCGGGCGAGCAGTACTTC. It is translated as CASSYGQGSGEQYF.

The chain has TRBV18 and TRBJ1-2, with TRBD1 identical over 11 bases. The junction had 4 bases not matched to a gene; V was cut back by 0 bases and J by 4 bases. The CDR3 has 16 amino acids. Germline V gene sequence: CDR1 KGHSH, CDR2 LQKENI. CDR3 in amino acids: CASSPPTDRGLYGYTF. CDR3 nucleotide sequence: TGTGCCAGCTCACCACCGACGGACAGGGGGCTCTATGGCTACACCTTC.

In its sample, this clone was seen a few times. Other DNA sequences in the same sample also yield this CDR3. The V gene is TRBV4-3, the J gene TRBJ2-7, with TRBD1 matching 9 bases. CDR3 length: 14 residues. In germline, CDR1 is LGHNA, CDR2 YSLEER. Losses at the gene ends were 4 bases for V and 1 base for J; bases not matched to a gene: 2. The CDR3: CASSPGTGSYEQYF. CDR3 coding DNA: TGCGCCAGCAGCCCGGGGACAGGGTCCTACGAGCAGTACTTC.

V is TRBV5-1 and J is TRBJ2-5; D is undetermined. The CDR3 consists of 13 residues. The V gene lost 6 bases and the J gene lost 4 bases, with 13 bases spanning the gap. Looked up from germline, CDR1 is SGHRS and CDR2 is YFSETQ. As DNA, the CDR3 is TGCGCCAGCACCCTGGCAATCGGAGAGACCCAGTACTTC. Encoded protein: CASTLAIGETQYF.

V is TRBV27 and J is TRBJ2-1, with TRBD2 identical over 9 bases. Germline values: CDR1 MNHEY, CDR2 SMNVEV (reference sequence). The CDR3 has 18 amino acids. The junction had 16 bases not matched to a gene; V was cut back by 6 bases and J by 4 bases. The CDR3, as DNA: TGTGCCAGCAGCCTTGGGGTAGCGGGGGCGTACGGGTACAATGAGCAGTTCTTC. Translation: CASSLGVAGAYGYNEQFF.

This rearrangement joins TRBV4-1 to TRBJ1-2; tentatively, D is TRBD1 (6 bases). The CDR3 covers 20 residues. Trimming shortened V by 0 bases and J by 0 bases, and 23 bases separated the two germline ends. CDR1 is MGHRA, CDR2 YSYEKL, per germline. The CDR3 is CASSQDEEGGWSTPNYGYTF. In DNA form, the CDR3 reads TGCGCCAGCAGCCAAGATGAGGAAGGGGGGTGGAGCACTCCTAACTATGGCTACACCTTC.

The chain uses TRBV28 and TRBJ1-6; TRBD1 might be the D (5 bases). Germline loops: CDR1 MDHEN, CDR2 SYDVKM. CDR3 size: 15 residues. V lost 6 bases, J lost 7 bases, and 16 bases lay in between. This CDR3 is CASSLTGGPNSPLHF. The DNA for the CDR3 is TGTGCCAGCAGCCTCACAGGCGGGCCAAATTCACCCCTCCACTTT.

The count of this clone is one. This chain's CDR3 is CASSRQSSLLGYTF. The CDR3 region has the DNA TGTGCCAGCAGCCGACAGTCCTCTCTATTAGGCTACACCTTC. J is TRBJ1-2 and V is TRBV16; D possibly corresponds to TRBD1 (5 bases). This CDR3 has 14 residues. The germline CDR1 and CDR2 sequences are KGHSY and FQNENV. V gave up 4 bases and J gave up 8 bases, with 17 bases separating them. The variable domain in full, completed from reference TRBV16 and TRBJ1-2, reads GEEVAQTPKHLVRGEGQKAKLYCAPIKGHSYVFWYQQVLKNEFKFLISFQNENVFDETGMPKERFSAKCLPNSPCSLEIQATKLEDSAVYFCASSRQSSLLGYTFGSGTRLTVV.

This clone was seen a handful of times. The chain employs TRBV6-5 and TRBJ1-6; unclear D gene. The CDR3 sequence is 16 residues long. CDR1 is MNHEY and CDR2 is SVGAGI in the germline V gene. Between the trimmed V and J ends, which lost 0 bases and 7 bases, there was a span of 13 bases. CDR3 sequence reads: CASSYSNSIGNSPLHF. The CDR3 DNA reads as TGTGCCAGCAGTTACTCGAACTCTATAGGGAATTCACCCCTCCACTTT.

About this clone itself: The sample holds other DNA sequences that translate to the same CDR3. The gene calls are TRBV7-9 and TRBJ2-7; the match to TRBD2 covers 13 bases. Losses at the gene ends were 6 bases for V and 4 bases for J; bases not matched to a gene: 3. The CDR3 extends over 14 amino acids. The germline V gene has CDR1 SEHNR and CDR2 FQNEAQ (reference sequence). CDR3 loop: CASSWTSGGYEQYF. As DNA, the CDR3 is TGTGCCAGCAGTTGGACTAGCGGGGGATACGAGCAGTACTTC.

The chain carries TRBV27 and TRBJ1-4, with a weak D call TRBD1 (6 bases). Looked up from germline, CDR1 is MNHEY and CDR2 is SMNVEV (reference sequence). V lost 7 bases and J 7 bases, leaving 16 bases between the germline ends. CDR3 length: 14 amino acids. This CDR3 reads CASKRGRGGEKLFF. The CDR3 DNA reads TGTGCCAGCAAAAGAGGGCGAGGGGGTGAAAAACTGTTTTTT.

In nucleotides, the CDR3 is TGCGCCAGCAGCTTGGTCGGTAGCGGAGGGGATACGCAGTATTTT. As protein: CASSLVGSGGDTQYF. This sequence joins TRBV5-1 and TRBJ2-3, with D possibly matching TRBD2 (6 bases). CDR1 and CDR2 from the germline V gene are SGHRS and YFSETQ. The V end was cut by 0 bases, the J end by 6 bases, with 14 bases between. The CDR3 consists of 15 residues.